This TCR beta chain was retrieved from a study of cytomegalovirus exposure and HLA in healthy donors. Per the germline V gene, CDR1 is MNHEY and CDR2 is SMNVEV (reference sequence). The CDR3 is 15 amino acids. Trimming cost V 4 bases and J 2 bases; bases outside gene matches: 8. Turning to this clone: Its antigen is unknown.

Study results and limitations: A likely sequencing artifact accounted for one observed cluster of highly shared sequence variants. Researchers reported that a few CMV-associated chains were confirmed in vitro as CMV antigen-specific. A later analysis linked 15,000 to 20,000 TCR beta sequences to HLA alleles at 0.05 false discovery rate. The authors listed approximately 160 TCR beta chains as cytomegalovirus-associated.

The PCR used 60 Vbeta and 13 Jbeta primers. Sequenced by immunoSEQ multiplex PCR; TCRdb stores in-frame clones only, minus some. This sample has 200,000 to 300,000 clones, with roughly four fifths found just once. The rearrangement uses TRBV27 and TRBJ2-7; TRBD1 agrees at 7 bases. The sequenced material came from PBMCs. The source of this sequence is a woman between 40 and 55 years old in good health and CMV-seropositive. The CDR3 DNA sequence: TGTGCCAGCAGTTCGGGACAGCTACTAGCCTACGAGCAGTACTTC. Protein sequence: CASSSGQLLAYEQYF.